These T cell receptor beta chains were read from a single sample in a study of read filtering for tumor transcriptome and immune sequencing. Each CDR3 protein is one row after TCRdb ran MiXCR on the reads. The sample shows nearly 60,000 distinct CDR3 sequences, around 12% of them seen only once. Sequencing was performed on a population of CD138-negative cells sorted from bone marrow. These receptors were taken from a donor over 35 with multiple myeloma. CDR3s include the opening cysteine and the closing phenylalanine or tryptophan. A D gene is named only where the DNA matches it firmly. Not all rows give a size; the values are once, few, many and, for expanded clones, a class.

clone size	J gene	D gene	V gene	CDR3 DNA	CDR3 protein
few	TRBJ1-2	TRBD1	TRBV5-1	TGCGCCAGCAGTAAAGACAGGGGAAACTATGGCTGCACCTTC	CASSKDRGNYGCTF
many	TRBJ1-2	TRBD1	TRBV2	TGTGCCAGCCTTTCCGGGACAGGGGGCATAGGCTACACCTTC	CASLSGTGGIGYTF
many	TRBJ2-7	.	TRBV12-3/TRBV12-4	TGTGCCAGCAGTTTGTGGCAGACGTACGAGCAGTACTTC	CASSLWQTYEQYF
many	TRBJ2-7	.	TRBV28	TGTGCCAGCAGTCCTCGTCTTACCGGGACTCCCTATTACGAGCAGTACTTC	CASSPRLTGTPYYEQYF
many	TRBJ2-5	.	TRBV6-2/TRBV6-3	TGTGCCAGCAGTTACTCTGGACAGCAAGAGACCCAGTACTTC	CASSYSGQQETQYF
many	TRBJ2-5	TRBD1	TRBV5-1	TGCGCCAGCAGTCAAACAGGGGTAGGGGAGACCCAGTACTTC	CASSQTGVGETQYF
many	TRBJ2-2	.	TRBV7-3	TGTGCCAGCAGCTTATCGGGCACCGGGGAGCTGTTTTTT	CASSLSGTGELFF
many	TRBJ2-3	TRBD2	TRBV4-1	TGCGCCAGCAGCCTACCTTGGACTAGCGGGGGCACAGATACGCAGTATTTT	CASSLPWTSGGTDTQYF
many	TRBJ1-4	.	TRBV19	TGTGCCAGTTCTGCCGTGAGGGTAACTAATGAAAAACTGTTTTTT	CASSAVRVTNEKLFF
many	TRBJ2-5	.	TRBV27	TGTGCCAGCATGGGGCAGGGGCAAGAGACCCAGTACTTC	CASMGQGQETQYF
.	TRBJ2-1	.	TRBV20-1	TGCAGTGCTAGAGATGGGGGCAGGCGGAATGAGCAGTTCTTC	CSARDGGRRNEQFF
.	TRBJ1-5	.	TRBV18	TGTGCCAGCTCATACGAGGTAAACAATCAGCCCCAGCATTTT	CASSYEVNNQPQHF
many	TRBJ2-5	TRBD1	TRBV29-1	TGCAGCGTCCCCAAAAGGGTAGGGGGCCTACAAGAGACCCAGTACTTC	CSVPKRVGGLQETQYF
many	TRBJ1-1	TRBD1	TRBV7-9	TGTGCCAGCAGCTCCTTTTTAAACAGGGGAACTGAAGCTTTCTTT	CASSSFLNRGTEAFF
.	TRBJ2-3	.	TRBV11-1	TGTGCCAGCAGCTTAGGACAGGTGACAGATACGCAGTATTTT	CASSLGQVTDTQYF
.	TRBJ2-1	.	TRBV20-1	TGCAGTGCTGTGGAGTCGTACAATGAGCAGTTCTTC	CSAVESYNEQFF
many	TRBJ1-4	.	TRBV29-1	TGCAGCGTCGGGGGTAAAGAAGGACAGCGTAATGAAAAACTGTTTTTT	CSVGGKEGQRNEKLFF
few	TRBJ2-4	TRBD2	TRBV7-2	TGTGCCAGCAGCTTCGAACTAGCGGGGGGGCCAGGAAACATTCAGTACTTC	CASSFELAGGPGNIQYF
many	TRBJ2-2	TRBD1	TRBV29-1	TGCAGCGTTGGGACAGGTTACATAGGGAACACCGGGGAGCTGTTTTTT	CSVGTGYIGNTGELFF
many	TRBJ1-5	.	TRBV28	TGTGCCAGCACCCCTTTCGGTTGGCCCCAGCATTTT	CASTPFGWPQHF
many	TRBJ1-1	.	TRBV20-1	TGCAGTGCACGAAGGTCGAGGGGCACTGAAGCTTTCTTT	CSARRSRGTEAFF
many	TRBJ2-4	.	TRBV19	TGTGCCAGTAGTCGACCTAACAAAAACATTCAGTACTTC	CASSRPNKNIQYF
many	TRBJ2-2	.	TRBV7-8	TGTGCCAGCAGCTTAATATCAATCCCGGGGGTGAGCGCCGGGGAGCTGTTTTTT	CASSLISIPGVSAGELFF
many	TRBJ1-5	TRBD1	TRBV28	TGTGCCAGCAGTTTGAGCGGCAGGGGGCCTCAGCCCCAGCATTTT	CASSLSGRGPQPQHF
many	TRBJ2-7	TRBD1	TRBV4-1	TGCGCCAGCAGCCAAGAGAGCGGACAGGGACACTCCTACGAGCAGTACTTC	CASSQESGQGHSYEQYF
many	TRBJ2-2	.	TRBV28	TGTGCCAGCAGCTCCCGTCCCAGGAACACCGGGGAGCTGTTTTTT	CASSSRPRNTGELFF
.	TRBJ2-7	TRBD1	TRBV29-1	TGCAGCGTTGAAGACTGGACAGGCCCCTCTCCCTACGAGCAGTACTTC	CSVEDWTGPSPYEQYF
.	TRBJ2-1	.	TRBV5-5	TGTGCCAGCTGCTCGGAGCTTGGGACCCGTAGTAAGTTCTTC	CASCSELGTRSKFF
many	TRBJ1-1	.	TRBV10-3	TGTGCCATCAGTGAGAGGGGTGAAGCTTTCTTT	CAISERGEAFF
.	TRBJ2-1	TRBD2	TRBV5-1	TGCGCCAGCAGCCCCGGGACTAGTTGGGAAGTCTACAATGAGCAGTTCTTC	CASSPGTSWEVYNEQFF
.	TRBJ1-6	.	TRBV12-3/TRBV12-4	TGTGCCAGCAGCCTGGGCCCGTACGAGGATAATTCACTCCTCCACTTT	CASSLGPYEDNSLLHF
.	TRBJ2-4	.	TRBV7-3	TGTGCCAGCAGCCCCCTTGGAGGGTCATCGGACATTCAGTGCTTC	CASSPLGGSSDIQCF
many	TRBJ2-1	TRBD1	TRBV18	TGTGCCAGCTCACCGGGACAGGGGGCCGATGAGCAGTTCTTC	CASSPGQGADEQFF
many	TRBJ1-5	TRBD1	TRBV5-1	TGCGCCAGCAGCCCCAGTCCCGGGACAGGGTACCAGCCCCAGCATTTT	CASSPSPGTGYQPQHF
.	TRBJ1-6	TRBD1	TRBV5-1	TGCGCCAGCCGCTTGAGGGCAGGGGGTTCACCCCTCCACTTT	CASRLRAGGSPLHF
many	TRBJ2-3	TRBD2	TRBV20-1	TGCAGTGCTAGAGATGCGGGGGGGCCGAGAACAGATACGCAGTATTTT	CSARDAGGPRTDTQYF
many	TRBJ2-5	.	TRBV20-1	TGCAGTGCGCCCCAGGGTATTCAAGAGACCCAGTACTTC	CSAPQGIQETQYF
few	TRBJ2-5	TRBD1	TRBV3-1	TGTGCCAGCAGCCAGGTCCGGACAGGCTATCAAGAGACCCAGTACTTC	CASSQVRTGYQETQYF
many	TRBJ2-7	.	TRBV10-1	TGCGCCAGCAGCGCCGGGACCATGGGGGAGCAGTACTTC	CASSAGTMGEQYF
many	TRBJ2-1	.	TRBV2	TGTGCCATTAGGGGGGACAGTAAAAAGAATGAGCAGTTCTTC	CAIRGDSKKNEQFF
many	TRBJ1-1	TRBD1	TRBV28	TGTGCCAGCAGGGAGCCGACAGGGAAGAGAGGGGCTTTCTTT	CASREPTGKRGAFF
medium-sized	TRBJ2-1	TRBD1	TRBV6-2/TRBV6-3	TGTGCCAGCAGAGCTCAGGGGGCCGCCTACAATGAGCAGTTCTTC	CASRAQGAAYNEQFF
many	TRBJ2-3	TRBD1	TRBV6-5	TGTGCCAGCAGTTACAGGGACAGAAGCACAGATACGCAGTATTTT	CASSYRDRSTDTQYF
many	TRBJ2-7	TRBD2	TRBV24-1	TGTGCCACCAGTGATTCCGCGACTAGCGGGGGACTATCCTACGAGCAGTACTTC	CATSDSATSGGLSYEQYF
many	TRBJ2-3	.	TRBV11-2	TGTGCCAGCAGCTCCCGCACAGATACGCAGTATTTT	CASSSRTDTQYF
.	TRBJ1-3	.	TRBV7-2	TGTGCCAGCAGCTTACGTGCGGTAACGCCTGGAAACACCATATATTTT	CASSLRAVTPGNTIYF
.	TRBJ2-5	.	TRBV10-3	TGTGCCATCAGTGGTGGGAGGCAAGAGGCCCAGTACTTC	CAISGGRQEAQYF
many	TRBJ2-2	.	TRBV5-1	TGCGCCAGCAGCTTGAACACCGGGGAGCTGTTTTTT	CASSLNTGELFF